Presented here are 5 T cell receptor beta chains from one specimen sequenced in a study of CD8+CD57+ T cells in acquired aplastic anemia. The TCR beta profiling, which covered VDJ combination and CDR3 sequence, was carried out using genomic DNA as the template. TCRdb called the reads again in MiXCR, with one record for every CDR3 protein. The table has 160,000 or so distinct CDR3 sequences, less than 60% seen once. Sequencing involved patients with CD8+CD57+ cell expansion previously shown by flow cytometry. The material sequenced was sorted CD4+, CD8+, or CD8+CD57+ T cells (not recorded which) from PBMCs. Source of these receptors: a human donor with aplastic anemia.

This clonotype has a count of ten or more. This chain connects TRBV11-2 to TRBJ1-5; TRBD1 agrees at 10 bases. The CDR3 runs 16 residues. Germline loops: CDR1 SGHAT, CDR2 FQNNGV. V was clipped by 6 bases and J by 0 bases; unmatched bases: 5. The CDR3 sequence: CASSDGTGDSNQPQHF. CDR3 DNA: TGTGCCAGCAGTGACGGGACAGGGGATAGCAATCAGCCCCAGCATTTT. The full variable domain, with the rest looked up from reference TRBV11-2 and TRBJ1-5, is EAGVAQSPRYKIIEKRQSVAFWCNPISGHATLYWYQQILGQGPKLLIQFQNNGVVDDSQLPKDRFSAERLKGVDSTLKIQPAKLEDSAVYLCASSDGTGDSNQPQHFGDGTRLSIL.

This clonotype was picked up one time. This chain's CDR3 is CAISESDRRFFSGNTIYF. The CDR3 coding sequence is TGTGCCATCAGTGAGTCCGACAGGAGATTTTTCTCTGGAAACACCATATATTTT. This rearrangement joins TRBV10-3 to TRBJ1-3; tentative D call: TRBD1 (6 bases). Between the trimmed V and J ends, which lost 0 bases and 0 bases, there was a span of 15 bases. This CDR3 is 18 amino acids long. Germline V gives CDR1 ENHRY, CDR2 SYGVKD.

The chain couples TRBV20-1 to TRBJ1-5, with TRBD1 as a possible D gene (6 bases). The germline gives CDR1 DFQATT, CDR2 SNEGSKA (reference sequence). Deletions cut 3 bases from V and 1 base from J, with 16 bases between. The CDR3 has 16 amino acids. The CDR3 loop is CSASREGGGSNQPQHF. The CDR3 region has the DNA TGCAGTGCTAGCCGCGAGGGGGGCGGGAGCAATCAGCCCCAGCATTTT.

V and J are TRBV11-2 and TRBJ2-4, with 12 bases identical to TRBD2. This CDR3 contains 18 residues. The trim removed 5 bases at V and 3 bases at J, leaving 11 bases unmatched. The germline gives CDR1 SGHAT, CDR2 FQNNGV. The CDR3 region is CASSETSGLAGRKNIQYF. CDR3 sequence (DNA): TGTGCCAGCAGCGAGACTTCCGGACTAGCGGGGCGCAAAAACATTCAGTACTTC. The complete variable domain, with remaining parts taken from reference TRBV11-2 and TRBJ2-4, reads EAGVAQSPRYKIIEKRQSVAFWCNPISGHATLYWYQQILGQGPKLLIQFQNNGVVDDSQLPKDRFSAERLKGVDSTLKIQPAKLEDSAVYLCASSETSGLAGRKNIQYFGAGTRLSVL.

The V and J genes are TRBV6-4 and TRBJ1-2; D uncertain. CDR3 size: 11 residues. In germline, CDR1 is MRHNA, CDR2 SNTAGT. The germline V and J ends were trimmed by 8 bases and 8 bases, with 12 bases remaining between them. CDR3 loop: CASSRVPGYTF. The CDR3, as DNA: TGTGCCAGCTCTCGCGTCCCGGGCTACACCTTC.